This section outlines one T cell receptor beta chain sequence together with its context. The antigen is not known. Clones were sequenced by immunoSEQ multiplex PCR, and TCRdb holds only the in-frame ones, with some missing. The repertoire holds about 40,000 clones, roughly 81% seen once, with about 3.8% in the top ten. This entry belongs to a study of STAT5B mutations in CD4+ large granular lymphocyte leukemia. The CDR3 sequence is 15 residues long. The V and J ends lost 3 bases and 2 bases respectively, with 12 bases between them. The germline gives CDR1 MRHNA, CDR2 SNTAGT. Study-level results: No patients shared main leukemic clonotypes, though roughly 27% appeared at low frequency elsewhere. Patient CD4-sorted repertoires looked more clonal than healthy CD4+ repertoires, even without putative leukemic clones.

The chain uses TRBV6-4 and TRBJ2-3; possibly TRBD1 or TRBD2 for D (5 bases each). Specimen: CD4+ T cells from blood buffy coats. This clonotype originated in a human donor in good health. CDR3 region: CASSEGRPFTDTQYF. The CDR3 DNA sequence: TGTGCCAGCAGTGAGGGACGGCCTTTCACAGATACGCAGTATTTT.